This entry lists 3 T cell receptor beta chains sequenced from one sample in a study of vaccination and CD4 T cells after COVID-19. Cultured CD4+ T cell DNA underwent sequencing with the Oncomine TCR Beta short-read assay. One entry per CDR3 protein results from TCRdb running MiXCR on the PCR reads. This repertoire shows about 15,000 distinct CDR3 sequences, roughly 51% found once; its top ten account for approximately 13%. As to treatment: 10-day PBMC culture with coronavirus spike peptide pools or control peptides (ViraFEST assay). For these TCRs, the target antigens are not known. Material for sequencing was CD4+ T cells from blood, cultured in vitro. These receptors originate from a human donor who had recovered from COVID-19.

This clonotype has just a few counts. The J gene is TRBJ1-2, the V gene TRBV28, with TRBD1 matching over 11 bases. This CDR3 is built from 14 residues. V shed 6 bases and J 5 bases; nucleotides not matched to a gene: 5. Germline CDR1 and CDR2: MDHEN and SYDVKM. The CDR3 DNA is TGTGCCAGCAGACGCGGGACAGGGGGGTATGGCTACACCTTC. Its translation: CASRRGTGGYGYTF.

This clonotype was detected only once. This rearrangement joins TRBV6-4 to TRBJ1-2; tentatively, D is TRBD1 (5 bases). V shed 7 bases and J shed 4 bases, with 13 bases lying between them. The germline V gene encodes CDR1 MRHNA and CDR2 SNTAGT. This CDR3 has 13 amino acids. The CDR3 bases are TGTGCCAGCAAAGGACCCGGGGGCTATGGCTACACCTTC. Translated: CASKGPGGYGYTF.

This chain joins TRBV19 and TRBJ1-1; D is uncertain. Germline loops: CDR1 LNHDA, CDR2 SQIVND (reference sequence). Deletions cut 5 bases from V and 3 bases from J, with 10 bases between. This CDR3 spans 13 amino acids. The CDR3 DNA is TGTGCCAGTAGTGAATACCAGGACACTGAAGCTTTCTTT. Amino acids: CASSEYQDTEAFF.